These 24 T cell receptor beta chains were all obtained from the same sample, sequenced in a study of response to subunit inactivated influenza vaccine. One entry per CDR3 protein, called by TCRdb with MiXCR from the RT-PCR reads. The sample has hundreds of thousands of distinct CDR3 sequences; about 11% are singletons. Sample: PBMCs from blood, taken on the day of vaccination. These receptors all stem from a man over 45 who received an inactivated influenza vaccine.

This clonotype came up a few times. This sequence joins TRBV5-1 and TRBJ2-2; D gene unclear. The CDR3 has 11 residues. From germline, CDR1 is SGHRS and CDR2 YFSETQ. Trimming removed 6 bases from V and 3 bases from J, with 3 bases in between. The CDR3 nucleotides read TGCGCCAGCACCCACACCGGGGAGCTGTTTTTT. Its translation: CASTHTGELFF.

The chain uses TRBV18 and TRBJ1-2; D is possibly TRBD1 (6 bases). CDR3 size: 14 residues. V gave up 0 bases and J gave up 6 bases, with 11 bases separating them. Germline assignment: CDR1 KGHSH and CDR2 LQKENI. The CDR3 sequence: CASSPPNRENGYTF. CDR3 in DNA: TGTGCCAGCTCACCACCGAACAGGGAAAATGGCTACACCTTC. Full variable domain (remainder filled in from reference TRBV18 and TRBJ1-2): NAGVMQNPRHLVRRRGQEARLRCSPMKGHSHVYWYRQLPEEGLKFMVYLQKENIIDESGMPKERFSAEFPKEGPSILRIQQVVRGDSAAYFCASSPPNRENGYTFGSGTRLTVV.

This clonotype was observed a few times. The chain employs TRBV7-9 and TRBJ2-1; D is undetermined. CDR1 SEHNR and CDR2 FQNEAQ come from the germline V gene (reference sequence). The CDR3 contains 16 residues. Trimming cost V 5 bases and J 0 bases, with 14 bases left between them. The CDR3 spells CASSPVYSPSYNEQFF. For the CDR3, the DNA is TGTGCCAGCAGCCCGGTGTACAGCCCCTCCTACAATGAGCAGTTCTTC.

This clonotype was observed a few times. The V and J genes are TRBV7-2 and TRBJ2-1; 9 bases are a match to TRBD2. CDR3 length: 13 residues. In germline, CDR1 is SGHTA, CDR2 FQGNSA. The J segment lost 10 bases and the V segment lost 1 base, leaving 2 bases of the junction unmatched. The CDR3 nucleotides are TGTGCCAGCAGCTTAGACCTAGCGGGGGAGCAGTTCTTC. Its protein is CASSLDLAGEQFF.

In this sample, this clonotype turned up a few times. The chain carries TRBV7-2 and TRBJ1-2; D not certain. This CDR3 is 13 amino acids long. The germline gives CDR1 SGHTA, CDR2 FQGNSA. Deletions cut 5 bases from V and 3 bases from J, with 10 bases between. CDR3 residues: CASSIGFDYGYTF. CDR3 nucleotide sequence: TGTGCCAGCAGCATAGGGTTTGACTATGGCTACACCTTC.

This clonotype was recorded many times. The genes are TRBV4-2 and TRBJ1-3; TRBD1 matches at 11 bases. Germline lookup yields CDR1 LGHNA and CDR2 YNFKEQ. The CDR3 totals 15 residues. The J segment lost 9 bases and the V segment lost 4 bases, leaving 8 bases of the junction unmatched. The CDR3 nucleotides read TGTGCCAGCAGCCGGTCGGGACAGGGGGACGGCACCATATATTTT. This codes for CASSRSGQGDGTIYF.

This clonotype was observed a handful of times. The chain carries TRBV20-1 and TRBJ2-3; 11 nucleotides align to TRBD2. Germline loops: CDR1 DFQATT, CDR2 SNEGSKA (reference sequence). Trimming removed 4 bases from V and 0 bases from J; junction bases left unmatched: 6. This CDR3 has 16 residues. CDR3 region: CSAIGSGRASTDTQYF. The CDR3 nucleotides read TGCAGTGCTATCGGTAGCGGGAGGGCGAGCACAGATACGCAGTATTTT.

The sample holds many counts of this clonotype. The chain employs TRBV7-9 and TRBJ1-2; TRBD1 might be the D (5 bases). This CDR3 contains 17 residues. V lost 4 bases and J 2 bases, leaving 20 bases between the germline ends. The germline V gene has CDR1 SEHNR and CDR2 FQNEAQ (reference sequence). The CDR3 DNA follows: TGTGCCAGCAGCTCAATTGGGGCAGCCATTGCCAACTATGGCTACACCTTC. The encoded protein is CASSSIGAAIANYGYTF.

The J gene is TRBJ2-2, the V gene TRBV6-1; TRBD2 matches at 7 bases. V lost 5 bases and J lost 4; bases outside the gene matches: 10. There are 16 residues in the CDR3. From germline, CDR1 is MNHNS and CDR2 SASEGT. In nucleotides, the CDR3 is TGTGCCAGCAGTAGAGGACTAGTTGGGGTCACCGGGGAGCTGTTTTTT. Amino acid sequence: CASSRGLVGVTGELFF.

V gene TRBV6-1 combines with J gene TRBJ2-7, with D unresolved. There are 14 residues in the CDR3. From germline, CDR1 is MNHNS and CDR2 SASEGT. V gave up 2 bases and J gave up 3 bases, with 11 bases separating them. CDR3 coding DNA: TGTGCCAGCAGTGAAAGGTTGATCTACTACGAGCAGTACTTC. It specifies CASSERLIYYEQYF.

This clonotype has just a few counts. The chain joins TRBV3-1 to TRBJ2-2; 8 bases agree with TRBD2. This CDR3 is 16 amino acids long. Trimming cost V 0 bases and J 9 bases; bases outside gene matches: 9. Per the germline V gene, CDR1 is LGHDT and CDR2 is YNNKEL (reference sequence). The CDR3 DNA sequence: TGTGCCAGCAGCCAAGAAAGTGGGGGACTAGTTTGGGAGCTGTTTTTT. It specifies CASSQESGGLVWELFF.

In this sample, this clonotype turned up a few times. A read error may account for a junction end that differs from germline. The chain has TRBV10-3 and TRBJ2-7, with D maybe TRBD1 (6 bases). The CDR3 length is 12 residues. Per germline, CDR1 ENHRY and CDR2 SYGVKD. The DNA for the CDR3 is TGTGCCGTCAGGGACAACTCCTACGAGCAGTACTTC. Protein: CAVRDNSYEQYF.

This clonotype has a handful of counts. This chain connects TRBV27 to TRBJ2-7; D remains ambiguous. CDR3 size: 15 residues. Trimming pared 0 bases from V and 0 bases from J, leaving 9 bases between. The germline V gene encodes CDR1 MNHEY and CDR2 SMNVEV (reference sequence). DNA of the CDR3: TGTGCCAGCAGTTTATCCACAGTAAGCTCCTACGAGCAGTACTTC. It is translated as CASSLSTVSSYEQYF.

In this sample, this clonotype turned up a few times. The J gene is TRBJ2-7, the V gene TRBV27; 8 bases map to TRBD1. The germline CDR1 and CDR2 sequences are MNHEY and SMNVEV (reference sequence). CDR3 size: 13 residues. V gave up 6 bases and J gave up 10 bases; unmatched junction bases: 11. This CDR3 is CASSLETGGRQYF. DNA for the CDR3: TGTGCCAGCAGCCTAGAAACAGGGGGAAGACAGTACTTC.

This rearrangement joins TRBV7-3 to TRBJ2-7; a possible D gene is TRBD2 (11 bases). V was shortened by 2 bases and J by 5 bases, with 31 bases between the two germline ends. The CDR3 extends over 20 amino acids. Per the germline V gene, CDR1 is SGHTA and CDR2 is FQGTGA. The CDR3 protein is CASSLYSGTGDLAGGNEQYF. The CDR3 nucleotides are TGTGCCAGCAGCTTATACTCCGGGACAGGGGACCTAGCGGGAGGTAACGAGCAGTACTTC. Based on the CDR3 plus reference TRBV7-3 and TRBJ2-7, the full variable domain is GAGVSQTPSNKVTEKGKYVELRCDPISGHTALYWYRQSLGQGPEFLIYFQGTGAADDSGLPNDRFFAVRPEGSVSTLKIQRTERGDSAVYLCASSLYSGTGDLAGGNEQYFGPGTRLTVT.

This clonotype occurred a few times. The V and J genes are TRBV5-1 and TRBJ2-5, with 9 nucleotides matching TRBD1. The CDR3 runs to 16 residues. V gave up 2 bases and J gave up 2 bases; unmatched junction bases: 7. Germline assignment: CDR1 SGHRS and CDR2 YFSETQ. CDR3 bases: TGCGCCAGCAGCTTACAGGGGGCTAGGAGGCAAGAGACCCAGTACTTC. Protein product: CASSLQGARRQETQYF.

This clonotype was seen at least ten times. This sequence joins TRBV7-9 and TRBJ2-3; no firm D call. Germline lookup yields CDR1 SEHNR and CDR2 FQNEAQ (reference sequence). This CDR3 is 16 amino acids long. The germline V and J ends were trimmed by 5 bases and 3 bases, with 18 bases remaining between them. Here the CDR3 DNA reads TGTGCCAGCAGCCCCCCCCTGCCGGGCTCGACAGATACGCAGTATTTT. This codes for CASSPPLPGSTDTQYF.

The chain links TRBV10-3 to TRBJ2-1; D might be TRBD1 (5 bases). Germline CDR1 reads ENHRY; CDR2 reads SYGVKD. The CDR3 extends over 13 amino acids. The V end lost 4 bases, the J end lost 9 bases, and 13 bases lay between the germline ends. CDR3 in amino acids: CAISGYGAAEQFF. In nucleotides, the CDR3 is TGTGCCATCAGTGGGTATGGGGCAGCTGAGCAGTTCTTC.

The CDR3 bases are TGTGCCAGCAGCAGAACCGGGACAGGGGACCACGAGCAGTACTTC. Its translation: CASSRTGTGDHEQYF. The chain is built from TRBV5-5 and TRBJ2-7; 10 nucleotides align to TRBD1. The CDR3 extends over 15 amino acids. Germline V gene lookup returns CDR1 SGHKS and CDR2 YYEKEE (reference sequence). Unmatched junction bases numbered 9, after V lost 4 bases and J lost 5 bases.

This clonotype was recorded many times. The chain links TRBV10-1 to TRBJ2-3, with TRBD1 as a possible D gene (6 bases). This CDR3 is built from 14 residues. CDR1 is WNHNN, CDR2 SYGVQD, per germline (reference sequence). V lost 2 bases to trimming and J lost 4 bases, with 10 bases between them. The CDR3 sequence is CASSEGDKSDTQYF. The CDR3 DNA is TGCGCCAGCAGTGAGGGGGACAAATCAGATACGCAGTATTTT.

This clonotype occurred a few times. CDR3 DNA sequence: TGTGCCAGCAGCTTAGCTGAGGTTAACACCGGGGAGCTGTTTTTT. It codes for CASSLAEVNTGELFF. V usage is TRBV7-2 and J usage is TRBJ2-2; no reliable D call. In germline, CDR1 is SGHTA, CDR2 FQGNSA. V dropped 0 bases and J dropped 2 bases, with 7 bases sitting between them. The CDR3 is made up of 15 amino acids.

The V and J genes are TRBV7-2 and TRBJ1-2, with D perhaps matching TRBD1 (6 bases). Germline V gene data show CDR1 as SGHTA and CDR2 as FQGNSA. The ends were cut back, 5 bases at V and 1 base at J, with 17 bases in the middle. The CDR3 extends over 16 amino acids. CDR3 amino acids: CASSPQAGEVNYGYTF. DNA of the CDR3: TGTGCCAGCAGCCCCCAGGCAGGGGAGGTTAACTATGGCTACACCTTC.

The rearrangement uses TRBV3-1 and TRBJ2-7; maybe TRBD2 (6 bases). CDR1 is LGHDT and CDR2 is YNNKEL in the germline V gene (reference sequence). The CDR3 runs 14 residues. Between the trimmed V and J ends, which lost 1 base and 0 bases, there was a span of 7 bases. For the CDR3, the DNA is TGTGCCAGCAGCCAAGCGGGAGACTCCTACGAGCAGTACTTC. Protein product: CASSQAGDSYEQYF.

This clonotype was seen only a few times. The chain couples TRBV19 to TRBJ2-2; no firm D call. The CDR3 runs to 14 residues. Per the germline V gene, CDR1 is LNHDA and CDR2 is SQIVND (reference sequence). V gave up 8 bases and J gave up 6 bases, with 16 bases separating them. The CDR3 reads CASRVSMIPGELFF. The CDR3 DNA reads as TGTGCCAGTCGGGTCAGTATGATACCCGGGGAGCTGTTTTTT.